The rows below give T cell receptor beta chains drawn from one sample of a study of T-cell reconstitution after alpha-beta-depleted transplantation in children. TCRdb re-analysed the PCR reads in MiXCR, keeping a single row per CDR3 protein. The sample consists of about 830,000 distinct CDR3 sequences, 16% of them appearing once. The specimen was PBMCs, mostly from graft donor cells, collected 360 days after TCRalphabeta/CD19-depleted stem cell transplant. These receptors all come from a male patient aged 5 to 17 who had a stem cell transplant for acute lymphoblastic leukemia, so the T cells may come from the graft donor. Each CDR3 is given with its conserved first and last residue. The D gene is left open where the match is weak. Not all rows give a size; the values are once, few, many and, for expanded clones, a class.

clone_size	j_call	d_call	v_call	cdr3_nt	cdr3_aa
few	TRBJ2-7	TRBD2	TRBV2	TGTGCCAGCAGTGGGACTAGCACATCCTACGAGCAGTACTTC	CASSGTSTSYEQYF
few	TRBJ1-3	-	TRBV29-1	TGCAGCGTACGGACAGAGTCTGGAAACACCATATATTTT	CSVRTESGNTIYF
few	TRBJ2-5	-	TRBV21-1	TGTGCCAGCAGCTTTCAGGCCGTACAGGGGGCGCGAGAGACCCAGTACTTC	CASSFQAVQGARETQYF
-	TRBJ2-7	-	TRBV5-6	TGTGCCAGCAGCTTGGTTCGAAGCGAGCAGTACTTC	CASSLVRSEQYF
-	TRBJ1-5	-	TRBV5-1	TGCGCCAGCAGCTTGGACCCCCAAGAGGGGTATCAGCCCCAGCATTTT	CASSLDPQEGYQPQHF
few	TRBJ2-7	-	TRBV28	TGTGCCAGCACACACCTGAACTACGAGCAGTACTTC	CASTHLNYEQYF
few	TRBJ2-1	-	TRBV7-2	TGTGCCAGCAGCTTTTGGGACTTTTACAATGAGCAGTTCTTC	CASSFWDFYNEQFF
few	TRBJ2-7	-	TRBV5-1	TGCGCCAGCCGGGGGACGGAAGCCTACGAGCAGTACTTC	CASRGTEAYEQYF
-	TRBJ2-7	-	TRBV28	TGTGCCAGCAGGTGGGGCAGCAAAACCTACGAGCAGTACTTC	CASRWGSKTYEQYF
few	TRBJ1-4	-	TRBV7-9	TGTGCCAGCAGCAGACAGGTAGCCGATGAAAAACTGTTTTTT	CASSRQVADEKLFF
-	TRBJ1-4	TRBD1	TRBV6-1	TGTGCCAGCAGTCTGGACAGGGGGGAAAATGAAAAACTGTTTTTT	CASSLDRGENEKLFF
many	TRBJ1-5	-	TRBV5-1	TGCGCCAGCAGCTTGCGTCCCGGTGGCAATCAGCCCCAGCATTTT	CASSLRPGGNQPQHF
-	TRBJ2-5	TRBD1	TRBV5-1	TGCGCCAGCAGAGCCGGGACAGGGGGCCGGGAGACCCAGTACTTC	CASRAGTGGRETQYF
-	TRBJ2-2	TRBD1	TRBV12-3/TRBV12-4	TGTGCCAGCAGTAAGGGGGGACAGGGGAACACCGGGGAGCTGTTTTTT	CASSKGGQGNTGELFF
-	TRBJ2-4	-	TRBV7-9	TGTGCCAGCGTACAGGGCGCATCAAACATTCAGTACTTC	CASVQGASNIQYF
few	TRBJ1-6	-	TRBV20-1	TGCAGTGCTAGAGAGGCGCGCTCCTATAATTCACCCCTCCACTTT	CSAREARSYNSPLHF
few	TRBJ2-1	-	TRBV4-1	TGCGCCAGCAGCCAAGTCCCGGAATCCAATGAGCAGTTCTTC	CASSQVPESNEQFF
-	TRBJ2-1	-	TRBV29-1	TGCAGCGTTGAAGACGGGGTAGCGTGGTACAATGAGCAGTTCTTC	CSVEDGVAWYNEQFF
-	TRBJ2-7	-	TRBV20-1	TGCAGTGCTAGCGGGGAGAGGACCTACGAGCAGTACTTC	CSASGERTYEQYF
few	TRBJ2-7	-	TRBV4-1	TGCGCCAGCAGCCAAGGAGGAGGGCTCTACTACGAGCAGTACTTC	CASSQGGGLYYEQYF
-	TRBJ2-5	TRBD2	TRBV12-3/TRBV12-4	TGTGCCAGCAGCCTAGTCGGGACTAGCGGAGAGACCCAGTACTTC	CASSLVGTSGETQYF
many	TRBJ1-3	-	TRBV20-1	TGCAGTGCTAGAGTAGGCAGCTCTGGAAACACCATATATTTT	CSARVGSSGNTIYF
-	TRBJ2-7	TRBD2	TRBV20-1	TGCAGTGCAGCTGGGGGGGGAGTCCGGTACGAGCAGTACTTC	CSAAGGGVRYEQYF
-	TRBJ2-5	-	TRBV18	TGTGCCAGCTCACCATCGGCTTGGACAAGCCAAGAGACCCAGTACTTC	CASSPSAWTSQETQYF
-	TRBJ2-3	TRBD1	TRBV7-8	TGTGCCAGCAGCGAACAGGGGCGGGTTGGCACAGATACGCAGTATTTT	CASSEQGRVGTDTQYF
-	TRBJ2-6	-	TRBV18	TGTGCCAGCTCACCATGGGGCAGGGTCGGTGGGGCCAACGTCCTGACTTTC	CASSPWGRVGGANVLTF
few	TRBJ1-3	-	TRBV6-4	TGTGCCAGCAGCCCCCCCACGGTCTCTGGAAACACCATATATTTT	CASSPPTVSGNTIYF
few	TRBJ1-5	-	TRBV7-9	TGTGCCAGCAGCTTAGATGAGGGAGACCAGCCCCAGCATTTT	CASSLDEGDQPQHF
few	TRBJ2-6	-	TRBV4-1	TGCGCCAGCAGCCAAGAAGCCCCTCTCCGGGACGGACCCTCTGGGGCCAACGTCCTGACTTTC	CASSQEAPLRDGPSGANVLTF
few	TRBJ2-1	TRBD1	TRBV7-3	TGTGCCAGCAGCTTAATACAGGGGTCGAATGAGCAGTTCTTC	CASSLIQGSNEQFF
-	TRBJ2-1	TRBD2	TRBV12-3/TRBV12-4	TGTGCCAGCAGTTCCCCTCTACTAGCGCTCAATGAGCAGTTCTTC	CASSSPLLALNEQFF
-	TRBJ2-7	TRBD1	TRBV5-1	TGCGCCAGCAGTCACGGACAGGGGGCCGGCGAGCAGTACTTC	CASSHGQGAGEQYF
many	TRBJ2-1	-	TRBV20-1	TGCAGTGCTAGAGATCTGGCGGAGTCTCGTAAGCAGTTCTTC	CSARDLAESRKQFF
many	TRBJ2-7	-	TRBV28	TGTGCCAGCAGTTTATCGGGCAGATACGAGCAGTACTTC	CASSLSGRYEQYF
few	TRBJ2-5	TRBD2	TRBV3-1	TGTGCCAGCAGCCGCCTCCTGCGAGGACTAGCGGGAAAAGAGACCCAGTACTTC	CASSRLLRGLAGKETQYF
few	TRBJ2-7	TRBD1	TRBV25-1	TGTGCCAGCAGGCGCACAGGGGGCGCGGTCCACGAGCAGTACTTC	CASRRTGGAVHEQYF
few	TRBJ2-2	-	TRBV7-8	TGTGCCAGCAGCTTACAGGGAGACACCGGGGAGCTGTTTTTT	CASSLQGDTGELFF
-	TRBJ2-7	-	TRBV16	TGTGCCAGCAGCCGTACCGGGACCACCTACGAGCAGTACTTC	CASSRTGTTYEQYF
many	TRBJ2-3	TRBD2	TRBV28	TGTGCCAGCAGTCCCCTCCGGCGGGAGGTTACAGATACGCAGTATTTT	CASSPLRREVTDTQYF
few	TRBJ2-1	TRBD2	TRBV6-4	TGTGCCAGCAGCGCCGGGACTAGATGGAATGAGCAGTTCTTC	CASSAGTRWNEQFF
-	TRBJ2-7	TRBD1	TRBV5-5	TGTGCCAGCAGCTATTCAGGGGGAGAGTACGAGCAGTACTTC	CASSYSGGEYEQYF
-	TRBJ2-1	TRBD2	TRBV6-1	TGTGCCAGCCCAGCGGGAGGAAGGTATGAGCAGTTCTTC	CASPAGGRYEQFF
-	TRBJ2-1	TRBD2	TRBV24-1	TGTGCCACCCGTCCTAGCGGGAACAATGAGCAGTTCTTC	CATRPSGNNEQFF
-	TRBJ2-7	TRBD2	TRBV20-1	TGCAGTGCCCTCCCCATAGCGGGAGGCCCCCTGGGGCAGTACTTC	CSALPIAGGPLGQYF